This TCR beta chain was recorded in a study of shared clonotypes between healthy human individuals. There are 13 residues in the CDR3. The ends were cut back, 5 bases at V and 0 bases at J, with 7 bases in the middle. The germline gives CDR1 MNHEY, CDR2 SVGAGI. Sequencing used immunoSEQ multiplex PCR; TCRdb keeps in-frame clones, though not all of them. This table holds 2 million to 3 million clones, roughly 93% found once. The sequence was obtained from a man between 18 and 29 years old in good health. Some clones in this sample may be carry-over from other donors' samples. Source material: naive CD4+ T cells from PBMCs. Subset: CD45RA+ positively selected. The chain has TRBV6-5 and TRBJ1-1, with D perhaps TRBD1 (5 bases). This CDR3 reads CASSRQMNTEAFF. CDR3 nucleotides: TGTGCCAGCAGTCGACAGATGAACACTGAAGCTTTCTTT.